The 14 T cell receptor beta chains in this list originate from one sample, sequenced in a study of a mutant IDH1 vaccine in newly diagnosed glioma. For these receptors, no antigen is known. As for time point: week 5, during vaccination. Doses of 300 ug of mutant IDH1 20-mer peptide were given with topical imiquimod. The repertoire was sequenced with immunoSEQ multiplex PCR; TCRdb's copy has only in-frame clones and lacks some. The repertoire consists of tens of thousands of clones, with roughly four fifths occurring once and the leading ten covering 3% to 4%. Material: PBMCs, obtained from a glioma patient whose treatment included an IDH1 peptide vaccine. Receptors were obtained from a man aged 30-40 years with glioma.

Within the sample, this clone is medium-sized (0.01 to 0.1%). This chain's CDR3 is CASREGEIGELFF. In DNA, the CDR3 is TGTGCCAGCAGGGAAGGGGAAATCGGGGAGCTGTTTTTT. J is TRBJ2-2 and V is TRBV28; D is perhaps TRBD1 (5 bases). CDR3 length: 13 amino acids. Germline V gene data show CDR1 as MDHEN and CDR2 as SYDVKM. Trimming took off 6 bases at V and 7 bases at J, with 12 bases between the two ends.

V gene TRBV6-5 combines with J gene TRBJ1-6; D unclear. The CDR3 loop spans 15 amino acids. The V end was cut by 7 bases, the J end by 3 bases, with 13 bases between. CDR1 and CDR2 (germline): MNHEY, SVGAGI. CDR3 nucleotides: TGTGCCAGCACCGGAGGTGGGGACTATAATTCACCCCTCCACTTT. Its translation: CASTGGGDYNSPLHF.

This CDR3 reads CASSQEYWGSEAFF. In DNA form, the CDR3 reads TGTGCCAGCAGCCAAGAATACTGGGGGTCTGAAGCTTTCTTT. The chain couples TRBV14 to TRBJ1-1; D possibly corresponds to TRBD1 (5 bases). This CDR3 comprises 14 residues. The V gene lost 0 bases and the J gene lost 6 bases, with 11 bases spanning the gap. The germline V gene has CDR1 SGHDN and CDR2 FVKESK.

This clone was detected once. The V gene is TRBV15, the J gene TRBJ1-2; D might be TRBD1 (5 bases). CDR1 LNHNV and CDR2 YYDKDF come from the germline V gene (reference sequence). This CDR3 is 18 amino acids long. Trimming stripped 0 bases from V and 2 bases from J, with 19 bases between. CDR3 sequence: CATSRDYWGDQGNYGYTF. In nucleotides, the CDR3 is TGTGCCACCAGCAGAGATTATTGGGGGGACCAAGGAAACTATGGCTACACCTTC.

V gene TRBV11-3 combines with J gene TRBJ2-1; 11 nucleotides agree with TRBD1. CDR3 length: 18 amino acids. Trimming removed 4 bases from V and 0 bases from J; junction bases left unmatched: 8. Germline values: CDR1 SGHNT, CDR2 YENEEA. CDR3 nucleotide sequence: TGTGCCAGCAGCTCCAGGACAGGGGGCAAAAGCTCCTACAATGAGCAGTTCTTC. Protein product: CASSSRTGGKSSYNEQFF.

The chain carries TRBV28 and TRBJ1-1, with 7 positions matching TRBD1. Germline assignment: CDR1 MDHEN and CDR2 SYDVKM. The CDR3 spans 14 residues. V shed 11 bases and J 1 base; nucleotides not matched to a gene: 10. The CDR3 DNA reads TGTGCCGGAGGAAAAGGGGGCCCGAACACTGAAGCTTTCTTT. Translation gives CAGGKGGPNTEAFF.

The chain links TRBV14 to TRBJ2-3; D assignment may be TRBD1 or TRBD2 (5 bases each). The CDR3 is 17 amino acids. V gave up 3 bases and J gave up 2 bases, with 18 bases separating them. Looked up from germline, CDR1 is SGHDN and CDR2 is FVKESK. The CDR3: CASSQNPPGPNTDTQYF. The CDR3, as DNA: TGTGCCAGCAGCCAGAATCCTCCGGGACCCAACACAGATACGCAGTATTTT.

V gene TRBV19 combines with J gene TRBJ2-1; D is perhaps TRBD1 (6 bases). Trimming took 7 bases from V and 3 from J, leaving 13 bases between them. This CDR3 has 14 residues. CDR1 is LNHDA, CDR2 SQIVND, per germline (reference sequence). Here the CDR3 reads CASKIRDNYNEQFF. CDR3 DNA sequence: TGTGCCAGTAAAATTCGGGACAACTACAATGAGCAGTTCTTC.

The chain is built from TRBV30 and TRBJ2-7; no firm D call. Germline V lookup: CDR1 GTSNPN, CDR2 SVGIG (reference sequence). There are 13 residues in the CDR3. Trimming cost V 3 bases and J 6 bases, with 15 bases left between them. In DNA, the CDR3 is TGTGCCTGGAGAGTGGGGAATCGGCTCGAGCAGTACTTC. Translating it yields CAWRVGNRLEQYF.

The chain carries TRBV9 and TRBJ2-7; D gene unclear. This CDR3 has 15 amino acids. Germline lookup yields CDR1 SGDLS and CDR2 YYNGEE. Trimming removed 0 bases from V and 2 bases from J, with 12 bases in between. This chain's CDR3 is CASSVGVSSTYEQYF. The CDR3 coding sequence is TGTGCCAGCAGCGTAGGGGTCAGCAGTACCTACGAGCAGTACTTC.

V and J are TRBV5-1 and TRBJ1-6; D uncertain. The CDR3 loop spans 16 amino acids. The ends were cut back, 0 bases at V and 0 bases at J, with 7 bases in the middle. Germline V lookup: CDR1 SGHRS, CDR2 YFSETQ. CDR3 sequence reads: CASSLAASSYNSPLHF. The CDR3 nucleotides read TGCGCCAGCAGCTTGGCCGCGAGCTCCTATAATTCACCCCTCCACTTT.

This chain links TRBV5-1 with TRBJ2-3, with D perhaps TRBD1 or TRBD2 (5 bases each). CDR1 is SGHRS and CDR2 is YFSETQ in the germline V gene. The CDR3 extends over 16 amino acids. V was cut by 2 bases and J by 0 bases, with 13 bases left in between. The CDR3 nucleotides read TGCGCCAGCAGCTTCCAGACGGGACGCAGCACAGATACGCAGTATTTT. Amino acid sequence: CASSFQTGRSTDTQYF.

The chain employs TRBV19 and TRBJ2-7; 9 bases fit TRBD1. Germline V gives CDR1 LNHDA, CDR2 SQIVND (reference sequence). Trimming at V came to 5 bases and at J to 0 bases, leaving 5 bases not matched to a gene. CDR3 length equals 15 residues. The CDR3 region is CASSFGQGFSYEQYF. The CDR3 DNA reads TGTGCCAGTAGTTTCGGACAGGGGTTCTCCTACGAGCAGTACTTC.

The chain combines TRBV5-1 with TRBJ2-5; a possible D gene is TRBD2 (6 bases). Trimming stripped 0 bases from V and 10 bases from J, with 19 bases between. CDR3 length: 15 amino acids. Germline lookup yields CDR1 SGHRS and CDR2 YFSETQ. The CDR3 here is CASSLVVAEHRGQYF. The CDR3 coding sequence is TGCGCCAGCAGCTTGGTAGTAGCGGAACACCGAGGCCAGTACTTC.